Listed below are T cell receptor beta chains from one sample, sequenced in a study of lymphopenia after photon versus proton radiotherapy. Data came from immunoSEQ multiplex PCR; TCRdb stores just in-frame clones and leaves some out. The sample shows about 25,000 clones, over 80% of them seen only once. The source was peripheral blood, collected from a patient treated with photon-based radiotherapy. The source of these receptors is a man aged 45-65 years with gastric cancer. Both conserved end residues are part of each CDR3. D genes are given only for firm matches. Rows give clone size only sometimes, using once, few, many, or a class for an expanded clone.

clone_size	v_call	j_call	d_call	cdr3_aa	cdr3_nt
-	TRBV4-3	TRBJ1-1	TRBD1	CASSLGQGVYTEAFF	TGCGCCAGCAGCCTAGGACAGGGGGTTTACACTGAAGCTTTCTTT
-	TRBV30	TRBJ2-1	-	CARARASYGTYNEQFF	TGTGCCAGGGCGAGAGCCTCATACGGGACTTACAATGAGCAGTTCTTC
once	TRBV12-5	TRBJ1-2	TRBD1	CASGGQGEGYGYTF	TGTGCTAGTGGTGGACAGGGCGAGGGCTATGGCTACACCTTC
-	TRBV19	TRBJ1-5	-	CASSRTVYSNQPQHF	TGTGCCAGTAGTAGGACAGTATATAGCAATCAGCCCCAGCATTTT
few	TRBV29-1	TRBJ1-2	-	CSVEISSGREGYTF	TGCAGCGTTGAAATTTCCTCGGGCAGGGAGGGCTACACCTTC
few	TRBV5-1	TRBJ1-6	-	CASSLNRDTGWSPLHF	TGCGCCAGCAGCTTGAACCGGGACACTGGATGGTCACCCCTCCACTTT
-	TRBV20-1	TRBJ2-3	-	CSASFVDTQYF	TGCAGTGCTAGTTTTGTAGATACGCAGTATTTT
-	TRBV23-1	TRBJ1-4	TRBD1	CASSQSRDREVEKLFF	TGCGCCAGCAGTCAATCCAGGGACAGGGAAGTTGAAAAACTGTTTTTT
few	TRBV6-4	TRBJ1-5	-	CASSRDSNQPQHF	TGTGCCAGCAGCAGGGACTCGAATCAGCCCCAGCATTTT
-	TRBV19	TRBJ2-2	-	CASSIRGIGTGELFF	TGTGCCAGTAGTATAAGAGGGATTGGCACCGGGGAGCTGTTTTTT
-	TRBV6-5	TRBJ2-5	-	CASSSGLQETQYF	TGTGCCAGCAGTTCGGGCCTCCAAGAGACCCAGTACTTC
-	TRBV19	TRBJ2-1	-	CASSTRPRGDGTYNEQFF	TGTGCCAGTAGTACCCGCCCCCGAGGGGACGGGACCTACAATGAGCAGTTCTTC
once	TRBV5-1	TRBJ2-3	-	CASSSISDTQYF	TGCGCCAGCAGCTCGATTTCAGATACGCAGTATTTT
-	TRBV14	TRBJ2-3	TRBD2	CASSRRLAGGNTDTQYF	TGTGCCAGCAGCCGTCGGCTAGCGGGGGGGAACACAGATACGCAGTATTTT
-	TRBV11-3	TRBJ1-3	-	CASSPPRQIGNTIYF	TGTGCCAGCAGCCCGCCGAGGCAAATAGGAAACACCATATATTTT
once	TRBV5-1	TRBJ2-7	-	CASSRSFDEQYF	TGCGCCAGCAGCCGTTCTTTTGACGAGCAGTACTTC
-	TRBV10-3	TRBJ2-1	-	CAISGRDRGADEQFF	TGTGCCATCAGTGGCCGGGACCGCGGGGCGGATGAGCAGTTCTTC
-	TRBV12-5	TRBJ2-7	-	CASGLVYQEQYF	TGTGCTAGTGGTTTGGTATATCAAGAGCAGTACTTC
-	TRBV18	TRBJ1-3	-	CASSPGQNSGNTIYF	TGTGCCAGCTCACCCGGACAGAACTCTGGAAACACCATATATTTT
-	TRBV29-1	TRBJ1-1	-	CSAGARGMNTEAFF	TGCAGCGCCGGGGCCAGGGGTATGAACACTGAAGCTTTCTTT
-	TRBV6-4	TRBJ2-3	TRBD2	CASSDSAGTSSDTQYF	TGTGCCAGCAGTGACTCGGCCGGGACTAGTTCAGATACGCAGTATTTT
-	TRBV19	TRBJ2-2	-	CASSIYTGELFF	TGTGCCAGTAGTATCTACACCGGGGAGCTGTTTTTT
-	TRBV9	TRBJ1-4	TRBD1	CASSGGQGINEKLFF	TGTGCCAGCAGCGGGGGACAGGGTATTAATGAAAAACTGTTTTTT
-	TRBV7-9	TRBJ1-2	TRBD1	CASTGTGGVAYGYTF	TGTGCCAGCACCGGGACAGGGGGAGTTGCGTATGGCTACACCTTC
-	TRBV12-5	TRBJ2-1	-	CASGLYSYNEQFF	TGTGCTAGTGGTTTGTACAGCTACAATGAGCAGTTCTTC
once	TRBV9	TRBJ2-1	-	CASSVAHNHEQFF	TGTGCCAGCAGCGTAGCGCACAATCATGAGCAGTTCTTC
-	TRBV7-2	TRBJ1-2	-	CASSLPTFLHGYTF	TGTGCCAGCAGCTTACCTACTTTCCTTCATGGCTACACCTTC
-	TRBV5-5	TRBJ1-4	-	CASSRPATNEKLFF	TGTGCCAGCAGCAGACCTGCAACTAATGAAAAACTGTTTTTT
-	TRBV4-1	TRBJ1-5	-	CASSQDGYQPQHF	TGCGCCAGCAGCCAAGACGGCTATCAGCCCCAGCATTTT
once	TRBV6-1	TRBJ1-1	-	CASSESRVSMNTEAFF	TGTGCCAGCAGTGAAAGTAGGGTGAGCATGAACACTGAAGCTTTCTTT
-	TRBV5-1	TRBJ2-5	-	CASSLVFYQETQYF	TGCGCCAGCAGCTTGGTCTTTTACCAAGAGACCCAGTACTTC
few	TRBV15	TRBJ1-2	-	CATRDVRDPFNYGYTF	TGTGCCACCAGAGATGTCCGGGACCCTTTTAACTATGGCTACACCTTC
-	TRBV9	TRBJ2-7	-	CASSVGGSSYEQYF	TGTGCCAGCAGCGTAGGGGGGAGCTCCTACGAGCAGTACTTC
-	TRBV9	TRBJ2-6	-	CASSVAPGVGANVLTF	TGTGCCAGCAGCGTAGCCCCAGGGGTTGGGGCCAACGTCCTGACTTTC
-	TRBV4-3	TRBJ1-2	-	CASSPSATGNYGYTF	TGCGCCAGCAGCCCCTCGGCGACAGGAAACTATGGCTACACCTTC
-	TRBV11-3	TRBJ2-7	-	CASSLAAVAYEQYF	TGTGCCAGCAGCTTAGCGGCAGTCGCCTACGAGCAGTACTTC
once	TRBV5-6	TRBJ2-5	TRBD1	CASSENRGETQYF	TGTGCCAGCAGCGAAAACAGGGGGGAGACCCAGTACTTC
-	TRBV27	TRBJ1-3	-	CASSSNGGPRTGNTIYF	TGTGCCAGCAGTTCAAATGGAGGCCCTAGAACTGGAAACACCATATATTTT
-	TRBV9	TRBJ2-1	TRBD1	CASSGDRGRFYEQFF	TGTGCCAGCAGCGGGGACAGGGGGCGCTTCTATGAGCAGTTCTTC
-	TRBV19	TRBJ1-2	TRBD1	CASDTPGQNYGYTF	TGTGCCAGTGATACACCGGGACAGAACTATGGCTACACCTTC
once	TRBV5-6	TRBJ2-3	-	CASSLVLFTDTQYF	TGTGCCAGCAGCTTGGTTCTGTTCACAGATACGCAGTATTTT
-	TRBV19	TRBJ1-4	-	CASSMNGRPSEKLFF	TGTGCCAGTAGTATGAATGGCAGGCCGTCTGAAAAACTGTTTTTT
-	TRBV2	TRBJ1-1	-	CASSLDHQAEAFF	TGTGCCAGCAGCCTAGACCACCAGGCTGAAGCTTTCTTT
-	TRBV14	TRBJ2-7	TRBD1	CASSLGQGGHYEQYF	TGTGCCAGCAGCCTAGGACAGGGGGGCCACTACGAGCAGTACTTC
-	TRBV10-3	TRBJ2-1	TRBD1	CAISPGTGSYNEQFF	TGTGCCATCAGTCCCGGGACAGGCTCCTACAATGAGCAGTTCTTC
-	TRBV19	TRBJ1-5	-	CASQPGPSENQPQHF	TGTGCCAGCCAACCCGGGCCATCCGAAAATCAGCCCCAGCATTTT
-	TRBV6-6	TRBJ1-3	TRBD1	CASSLGQPGNTIYF	TGTGCCAGCAGTTTGGGACAGCCTGGAAACACCATATATTTT
-	TRBV5-6	TRBJ2-3	-	CASSLWTGHFTDTQYF	TGTGCCAGCAGCTTGTGGACCGGACACTTCACAGATACGCAGTATTTT
few	TRBV6-5	TRBJ1-5	-	CASRGDKDFQHF	TGTGCCAGCCGTGGGGACAAAGACTTCCAGCATTTT
-	TRBV30	TRBJ1-2	TRBD1	CAWKTGWGYTF	TGTGCCTGGAAGACAGGGTGGGGCTACACCTTC
once	TRBV2	TRBJ1-2	-	CASSDTGNYGYTF	TGTGCCAGCAGTGACACGGGAAACTATGGCTACACCTTC
-	TRBV19	TRBJ2-7	-	CASSIKLSTRGPFSPYEQYF	TGTGCCAGTAGTATAAAACTCTCCACCCGGGGCCCTTTCAGCCCCTACGAGCAGTACTTC
-	TRBV9	TRBJ2-7	-	CASGTGFHEQYF	TGTGCCAGCGGAACAGGGTTCCACGAGCAGTACTTC
-	TRBV2	TRBJ1-2	-	CASIPTGLYGYTF	TGTGCCAGCATTCCGACAGGACTCTATGGCTACACCTTC
-	TRBV6-1	TRBJ1-2	-	CASSEGWGYGYTF	TGTGCCAGCAGTGAAGGGTGGGGCTATGGCTACACCTTC
once	TRBV27	TRBJ2-5	TRBD2	CASSLFYGGAETQYF	TGTGCCAGCAGTTTATTTTACGGGGGGGCGGAGACCCAGTACTTC
-	TRBV5-6	TRBJ2-3	TRBD1	CASSFSTGGARDTQYF	TGTGCCAGCAGCTTTTCGACAGGGGGCGCCCGGGATACGCAGTATTTT
-	TRBV2	TRBJ2-7	-	CASSESRTASRYEQYF	TGTGCCAGCAGTGAAAGCAGGACGGCCTCCCGATACGAGCAGTACTTC
-	TRBV7-2	TRBJ1-1	-	CASSLPAGTLGTEAFF	TGTGCCAGCAGCTTACCGGCGGGGACCCTTGGAACTGAAGCTTTCTTT